This T cell receptor (beta chain) comes out of a study of T cell repertoires in cytomegalovirus infection. Study in general: Both a matching HLA type and CMV infection were indicated by public TCR beta signatures.

Study-level findings and limits: People with CMV and the relevant HLA were identified by cumulative public TCR beta family frequency.

Germline V gene data show CDR1 as MNHEY and CDR2 as SVGEGT. Unmatched junction bases numbered 7, after V lost 0 bases and J lost 7 bases. The CDR3 consists of 16 residues. TCRdb used MiXCR to reprocess the reads, holding one entry per CDR3 protein. The sample carries 450,000 to 650,000 distinct CDR3 sequences, about 26% recorded once. A word on this clonotype: Its antigen is currently unknown.

The V call is TRBV6-2 or TRBV6-3, the J call TRBJ1-5, with 9 bases lining up with TRBD1. The TCR originated in a human donor in good health (CMV status not recorded). Some clones in this sample may be carry-over from other donors' samples. Sample: PBMCs. For the CDR3, the DNA is TGTGCCAGCAGTTACTCCTACAGGGGGCGCGGGCAGCCCCAGCATTTT. Protein: CASSYSYRGRGQPQHF.